The T cell receptor (beta chain) under discussion was sequenced for a study of vaccination and CD4 T cells after COVID-19 (dated by TCRdb to the early 2020s). Background on the whole study: Convalescent patients had a positive SARS-CoV-2 result on nasal swab PCR, and of these patients, several had mild disease and one had severe disease. Control cultures received a CEFX viral epitope pool as the positive control, an HIV-1 Nef peptide pool as the negative control, or no peptide. The time from the second vaccine dose to post-vaccine blood sampling had a median of roughly 72 days and ranged from roughly 13 to 241 days. Post-COVID blood samples from convalescent patients were collected a median of roughly 100 days after diagnosis, with a range of 35 to 161 days. In the convalescent cohort there were six males and four females, among whom were two Hispanic individuals, seven Caucasians, two Asians and one multiracial person. In around 9 COVID-19 convalescent patients and a few infection-naive healthy vaccine recipients, researchers compared the spike-specific CD4+ TCR repertoire from before mRNA vaccination with the repertoire from after. Two doses of either the Pfizer-BioNTech BNT162b2 vaccine (n=8) or the Moderna mRNA-1273 vaccine (n=2) were administered to participants. For stimulating the cultures, overlapping spike peptide pools were used, derived from SARS-CoV-2 as well as from the common cold coronaviruses HCoV-NL63, HCoV-OC43 and HCoV-229E.

According to the study, the label for this sample's treatment or condition signals: approximately 11-day PBMC culture with coronavirus spike peptide pools or control peptides (ViraFEST assay). The ViraFEST assay was used in the study, in which antigen-specific T cells were expanded with peptide pools and expanded clonotypes were subsequently identified by TCR sequencing. Positive SARS-CoV-2 PCR tests in the convalescent patients dated from March to December 2020, before Alpha, Beta and Delta variants emerged in the United States. Each well held about 1.8 million PBMCs cultured with 9 to 10 ug/ml peptide pools in IMDM containing around 5% human AB serum and 9.5 to 10 IU/ml IL-2. On days 3 and 7, half of the culture medium was replaced with fresh IL-2-containing medium. After approximately eleven days of culture, CD4+ T cells were isolated by negative selection using the EasySep CD4+ T cell isolation kit. Ficoll-Paque Plus gradient centrifugation was used to isolate PBMCs from whole blood, and the isolated PBMCs were then either used fresh or cryopreserved at -140C. Culture conditions were generally each tested in triplicate wells.

The library was prepared using PCR. DNA from cultured CD4+ T cells was subjected to TCR sequencing with the Oncomine TCR Beta short-read assay at the Johns Hopkins FTIC core. The QIAamp micro DNA kit was used to extract genomic DNA from the cultured CD4+ T cells. Oncomine TCR Beta libraries from cultured CD4+ T cells were pooled with unique dual indexes and sequenced on an Illumina iSeq 100. In the authors' own workflow: Non-productive sequences were removed, and CDR3s that did not start with C, did not end with F or W, or were shorter than 7 amino acids were discarded. The MANAFEST web application was used to identify antigen-specific clonotypes by comparing peptide-stimulated wells against reference wells and other culture wells. Positive clones required FDR below 0.05, an odds ratio above 5, and productive frequency above 0.1% in at least two of three replicate wells. A clonotype counted as cross-reactive if it showed significant expansion both in the SARS-CoV-2 spike wells and in at least one common cold coronavirus spike condition. CDR3 homology was assessed with Levenshtein distances (stringdist) and unrooted phylogenetic trees (ape) in R version 3.6.1. Using fastp trimming at Q25 and MiXCR clonotype assembly, TCRdb reanalyzed the public sequencing data and kept in-frame beta chains. Each entry merges the rows of one CDR3 protein and shows their most common DNA and genes. Clone size and V and J calls follow TCRdb, not the original study. This sample lists about 20,000 distinct CDR3 sequences; roughly 50% were detected once. The top ten clones comprise about 7.7% of the sample.

CDR1 DFQATT and CDR2 SNEGSKA are derived from the germline V gene (reference sequence). V was cut back by 0 bases and J by 3 bases, leaving a gap of 12 bases between them. CDR3 length: 15 amino acids, cysteine to phenylalanine. Only CDR3 DNA remains: 45 bases, in frame from the first base. The paper's findings and limits, for the study overall: In convalescent patients, a median around 83% of post-vaccine SARS-CoV-2-reactive clones were detected only after vaccination, and vaccine-specific priming was suggested by this finding. Only a relatively small number of convalescent patients were included in the study, and early timepoints following natural infection were not analyzed. Of the vaccine-specific clones in convalescent patients, 304 of 307, or nearly all, reacted only to SARS-CoV-2 spike and did not cross-react with common cold coronaviruses. Although the median number of SARS-CoV-2-reactive clonotypes went up from roughly 19 after infection to some 38 after vaccination, the increase was not significant.

This clonotype was found a few times. Its antigen target is currently unknown. No qualities accompany the bases; no much larger clone lies one base away. Sequencing input: CD4+ T cells from blood, cultured in vitro. Recombination joined TRBV20-1 with TRBJ1-5; confidence is insufficient to name the D gene. This receptor was identified in a human donor who had recovered from COVID-19. DNA sequence: TGCAGTGCTAGAGATGGTAGGGAGGCCAATCAGCCCCAGCATTTT. It encodes CSARDGREANQPQHF.